The T cell receptor beta chain described here comes from a study of shared clonotypes between healthy human individuals. The study, taken as a whole, reports: A reduction in generation probabilities was seen for non-shared clonotypes relative to those shared by all four donors.

With respect to this clone: The antigen remains unidentified.

Sequencing used immunoSEQ multiplex PCR; TCRdb keeps in-frame clones, though not all of them. The table records about 2.1 million clones, 85% to 95% of them present only once. Naive CD8 isolation took CD45RO-negative cells positively selected for CCR7 and excluded terminally differentiated effector memory CD45RA+ cells. Germline V gene data show CDR1 as SGDLS and CDR2 as YYNGEE. Germline trimming cut 3 bases from V and 2 bases from J; bases unmatched to any gene: 4. The CDR3 runs 16 residues. The sequenced material came from naive CD8+ T cells from PBMCs. This receptor was identified in a man between 18 and 35 years old in good health. Some clones in this sample may be carry-over from other donors' samples. The V gene is TRBV9, the J gene TRBJ2-1, with 11 bases that match TRBD2. The CDR3 loop is CASSAPSGGPYNEQFF. CDR3 nucleotide sequence: TGTGCCAGCAGCGCACCTAGCGGGGGGCCCTACAATGAGCAGTTCTTC.